These 32 T cell receptor beta chains were sequenced from one sample in a study of OX40 agonist ivuxolimab in advanced cancers. Profiling relied on immunoSEQ multiplex PCR, and the TCRdb table lists in-frame clones only, not all of them. The table records roughly 79,000 clones, 70% to 85% of them present only once. Sequences were derived from CD4+ or CD8+ T cells sorted from blood, sampled in a trial of the OX40 agonist ivuxolimab. All receptors come from an adult with an advanced solid tumor such as melanoma, head and neck, liver or kidney cancer.

This clone was seen only a few times. The V and J genes are TRBV2 and TRBJ1-6, with unresolved D. Germline loops: CDR1 SNHLY, CDR2 FYNNEI. There are 15 residues in the CDR3. Trimming pared 2 bases from V and 7 bases from J, leaving 12 bases between. The CDR3 loop reads CASSERWVGNSPLHF. CDR3 bases: TGTGCCAGCAGTGAACGGTGGGTAGGGAATTCACCCCTCCACTTT.

The rearrangement links TRBV5-1 to TRBJ2-3, with 10 bases matching TRBD2. Germline-derived CDR1 and CDR2 are SGHRS and YFSETQ. The CDR3 runs to 17 residues. The V and J ends lost 0 bases and 2 bases, in that order; junction bases with no gene match: 6. CDR3 amino acids: CASSLGTSGRSTDTQYF. CDR3 sequence (DNA): TGCGCCAGCAGCTTGGGGACTAGCGGCCGCTCCACAGATACGCAGTATTTT. Looking up the rest from reference TRBV5-1 and TRBJ2-3 gives the full variable domain: KAGVTQTPRYLIKTRGQQVTLSCSPISGHRSVSWYQQTPGQGLQFLFEYFSETQRNKGNFPGRFSGRQFSNSRSEMNVSTLELGDSALYLCASSLGTSGRSTDTQYFGPGTRLTVL.

This clone has only a few counts. The J gene is TRBJ1-4, the V gene TRBV12-1; the table names TRBD1, a call not compared with the DNA. TRBV12-1 counts as a pseudogene. The CDR3 runs to 22 residues. CDR3 loop: CASSLPGTGGAGGGQQREKLFF. CDR3 DNA sequence: TGTGCCAGCAGCTTACCCGGGACAGGGGGCGCGGGAGGAGGGCAACAAAGGGAAAAACTGTTTTTT.

The chain has TRBV4-3 and TRBJ1-1, with unresolved D. Germline V gene data show CDR1 as LGHNA and CDR2 as YSLEER. V shed 0 bases and J shed 6 bases, with 14 bases lying between them. The CDR3 totals 15 residues. In nucleotides, the CDR3 is TGCGCCAGCAGCCAAGACCCCAGGTTGGAGGCTGAAGCTTTCTTT. This codes for CASSQDPRLEAEAFF.

The J gene is TRBJ1-5, the V gene TRBV19, with 7 bases matching TRBD1. The V gene end was trimmed by 10 bases and the J gene end by 6 bases; junction bases not matched to a gene: 9. CDR1 is LNHDA and CDR2 is SQIVND in the germline V gene (reference sequence). The CDR3 consists of 13 residues. CDR3 sequence reads: CATSDRVSQPQHF. CDR3 sequence (DNA): TGTGCCACCTCAGACAGGGTTTCTCAGCCCCAGCATTTT.

This chain joins TRBV7-2 and TRBJ2-5; 11 bases align to TRBD2. CDR3 length: 17 residues. CDR1 and CDR2 (germline): SGHTA, FQGNSA. J gave up 2 bases and V 3 bases, and 8 bases lay outside the gene matches. CDR3 loop: CASSFLPSGGRQETQYF. DNA of the CDR3: TGTGCCAGCAGCTTCCTCCCTAGCGGGGGGCGTCAAGAGACCCAGTACTTC.

The CDR3 spells CASSLALLAGDNQETQYF. Here the CDR3 DNA reads TGCGCCAGCAGCTTGGCCCTGCTAGCGGGAGACAACCAAGAGACCCAGTACTTC. The chain uses TRBV5-1 and TRBJ2-5; TRBD2 matches 10 bases. CDR1 is SGHRS and CDR2 is YFSETQ in the germline V gene. V shed 0 bases, J shed 0 bases, and the junction held 8 bases outside the gene matches. CDR3 length equals 18 residues.

This rearrangement joins TRBV29-1 to TRBJ2-5; D unresolved. Deletions cut 8 bases from V and 5 bases from J, with 12 bases between. Per the germline V gene, CDR1 is SQVTM and CDR2 is ANQGSEA. This CDR3 contains 11 residues. CDR3 bases: TGCAGCTCCCTAGGGTGGGAGACCCAGTACTTC. Translated: CSSLGWETQYF.

The DNA for the CDR3 is TGTGCCAGTGGGACAGCTAGCACAGATACGCAGTATTTT. It yields the protein CASGTASTDTQYF. The V gene is TRBV2, the J gene TRBJ2-3; 7 bases line up with TRBD1. With 9 bases clipped from V and 0 bases from J, the junction kept 3 bases outside the gene matches. The CDR3 extends over 13 amino acids. Germline V gene sequence: CDR1 SNHLY, CDR2 FYNNEI. The variable domain in full, completed from reference TRBV2 and TRBJ2-3, reads EPEVTQTPSHQVTQMGQEVILRCVPISNHLYFYWYRQILGQKVEFLVSFYNNEISEKSEIFDDQFSVERPDGSNFTLKIRSTKLEDSAMYFCASGTASTDTQYFGPGTRLTVL.

By its share, this clone is medium-sized. The chain uses TRBV11-1 and TRBJ2-7, with TRBD2 as a possible D gene (6 bases). Trimming pared 1 base from V and 0 bases from J, leaving 16 bases between. The CDR3 loop spans 17 amino acids. Germline V gives CDR1 SGHAT, CDR2 FQDESV (reference sequence). CDR3 bases: TGTGCCAGCAGCTTAGGTCGACGGGAGACGAGCTCCTACGAGCAGTACTTC. Encoded protein: CASSLGRRETSSYEQYF.

This clone occurred a few times. The chain joins TRBV5-1 to TRBJ1-6; 8 bases map to TRBD1. The V gene's germline CDR1 is SGHRS and CDR2 YFSETQ. The CDR3 runs 14 residues. V dropped 6 bases and J dropped 8; count of bases not matched to a gene: 7. This CDR3 is CASMPGGGYSPLHF. The DNA for the CDR3 is TGCGCCAGCATGCCAGGGGGCGGATATTCACCCCTCCACTTT.

The V and J genes are TRBV9 and TRBJ1-6; 7 bases fit TRBD1. This CDR3 has 15 residues. CDR1 is SGDLS and CDR2 is YYNGEE in the germline V gene. Trimming at V came to 4 bases and at J to 2 bases, leaving 3 bases not matched to a gene. The CDR3 region is CASSRTGAYNSPLHF. CDR3 in DNA: TGTGCCAGCAGCAGGACAGGCGCCTATAATTCACCCCTCCACTTT.

This clone turned up a few times. The V call is TRBV18, the J call TRBJ1-1; D perhaps matches TRBD1 (6 bases). V was trimmed by 11 bases and J by 1 base, leaving 14 bases between them. Per the germline V gene, CDR1 is KGHSH and CDR2 is LQKENI. The CDR3 is 13 residues long. CDR3 sequence reads: CAGARGENTEAFF. CDR3 bases: TGTGCCGGGGCGAGGGGGGAGAACACTGAAGCTTTCTTT.

This rearrangement joins TRBV19 to TRBJ1-2; the match to TRBD1 covers 9 bases. V trimming: 4 bases; J trimming: 7 bases; junction bases outside the gene matches: 10. Germline assignment: CDR1 LNHDA and CDR2 SQIVND (reference sequence). The length of the CDR3 is 15 residues. The CDR3, as DNA: TGTGCCAGTAGTAGAAGTTCCGGGACAGGGCTTGGCTACACCTTC. Translating gives CASSRSSGTGLGYTF.

This clone was seen once. This sequence joins TRBV2 and TRBJ2-3; tentatively, D is TRBD2 (6 bases). V was trimmed by 10 bases and J by 0 bases, leaving 23 bases between them. The CDR3 loop spans 17 amino acids. CDR1 SNHLY and CDR2 FYNNEI come from the germline V gene. This CDR3 reads CATRAGLLVASTDTQYF. The DNA of the CDR3 is TGTGCCACTCGGGCGGGGTTGTTGGTGGCTAGCACAGATACGCAGTATTTT.

The V gene is TRBV5-4, the J gene TRBJ2-7; tentatively, D is TRBD1 (6 bases). The CDR3 has 13 amino acids. CDR1 and CDR2 from the germline V gene are SGHNT and YYREEE (reference sequence). Trimming removed 4 bases from V and 3 bases from J, with 11 bases in between. CDR3 residues: CASSKGQNYEQYF. CDR3 nucleotides: TGTGCCAGCAGCAAAGGACAGAACTACGAGCAGTACTTC. The full variable domain, rest sourced from reference TRBV5-4 and TRBJ2-7, is ETGVTQSPTHLIKTRGQQVTLRCSSQSGHNTVSWYQQALGQGPQFIFQYYREEENGRGNFPPRFSGLQFPNYSSELNVNALELDDSALYLCASSKGQNYEQYFGPGTRLTVT.

The chain recombines TRBV11-3 with TRBJ2-1; a weak D match, TRBD2 (5 bases). With 0 bases removed from V and 9 bases from J, the gap between germline ends came to 9 bases. CDR3 length: 13 amino acids. The germline gives CDR1 SGHNT, CDR2 YENEEA. CDR3 in DNA: TGTGCCAGCAGCTTAGAACTAGTTGGTGAGCAGTTCTTC. This translates into CASSLELVGEQFF.

This chain uses TRBV2 with TRBJ1-2; possible D gene TRBD1, 6 bases. V lost 9 bases and J 7 bases, leaving 18 bases between the germline ends. The germline V gene encodes CDR1 SNHLY and CDR2 FYNNEI. The CDR3 sequence is 13 residues long. In nucleotides, the CDR3 is TGTGCCAGAGCTTGGGACAAGGTTTCTGGCTACACCTTC. This gives the protein CARAWDKVSGYTF.

The chain is built from TRBV13 and TRBJ1-6; D may be TRBD1 (5 bases). The V gene lost 1 base and the J gene lost 6 bases, with 10 bases spanning the gap. Looked up from germline, CDR1 is PRHDT and CDR2 is FYEKMQ (reference sequence). The CDR3 covers 15 residues. CDR3 bases: TGTGCCAGCAGCTTAGCCCCAGGGTTTAATTCACCCCTCCACTTT. Amino acid sequence: CASSLAPGFNSPLHF.

This clone was counted between two and nine times. The rearrangement joins TRBV6-6 to TRBJ2-5; perhaps TRBD1 as D (5 bases). Per the germline V gene, CDR1 is MNHNY and CDR2 is SVGAGI (reference sequence). The CDR3 extends over 13 amino acids. Trimming cost V 8 bases and J 13 bases, with 23 bases left between them. CDR3 amino acids: CASSIYTDGQGYF. The DNA of the CDR3 is TGTGCCAGCTCCATATACACCGACGGTCAGGGGTACTTC.

The chain is built from TRBV5-5 and TRBJ2-7; 8 nucleotides agree with TRBD2. Germline values: CDR1 SGHKS, CDR2 YYEKEE (reference sequence). V lost 2 bases to trimming and J lost 0 bases; unmatched junction nucleotides: 4. This CDR3 contains 15 residues. The CDR3 reads CASSLERGSSYEQYF. CDR3 in DNA: TGTGCCAGCAGCTTAGAGCGGGGGAGCTCCTACGAGCAGTACTTC.

This chain joins TRBV4-3 and TRBJ2-3, with D possibly TRBD1 on 6 matching bases. The CDR3 spans 12 residues. Germline CDR1 LGHNA, CDR2 YSLEER. Between the trimmed V and J ends, which lost 4 bases and 11 bases, there was a span of 13 bases. The CDR3 reads CASSLGQSRQYF. CDR3 in DNA: TGCGCCAGCAGCCTCGGACAGTCCCGGCAGTATTTT.

The J gene is TRBJ1-2, the V gene TRBV2; D might be TRBD1 (5 bases). V lost 6 bases to trimming and J lost 8 bases, with 19 bases between them. Germline V CDR1 and CDR2: SNHLY, FYNNEI. The CDR3 is made up of 14 amino acids. In DNA form, the CDR3 reads TGTGCCAGCAGGGAGGGGCGCGGGATCACCGGCTACACCTTC. Its translation is CASREGRGITGYTF.

The chain combines TRBV10-3 with TRBJ1-6; D gene unclear. The CDR3 loop spans 18 amino acids. Germline V gene sequence: CDR1 ENHRY, CDR2 SYGVKD. Trimming shortened V by 0 bases and J by 0 bases, and 12 bases separated the two germline ends. The DNA for the CDR3 is TGTGCCATCAGTGAGTCGGACGTCCGGAGCTCCTATAATTCACCCCTCCACTTT. It specifies CAISESDVRSSYNSPLHF.

This clone was seen more than once but under ten times. This chain joins TRBV6-4 and TRBJ2-7, with 7 bases matching TRBD2. This CDR3 has 15 amino acids. Germline values: CDR1 MRHNA, CDR2 SNTAGT. After removal of 6 bases from V and 2 bases from J, the junction contained 10 bases not matched to a gene. CDR3 coding DNA: TGTGCCAGCAGCCCAGAAGTGGGGGGGACCTACGAGCAGTACTTC. It yields the protein CASSPEVGGTYEQYF.

This sequence joins TRBV19 and TRBJ1-4; TRBD1 might be the D (5 bases). V lost 5 bases, J lost 5 bases, and 12 bases lay in between. CDR3 length equals 14 residues. Germline values: CDR1 LNHDA, CDR2 SQIVND (reference sequence). The CDR3 DNA follows: TGTGCCAGTAGTCCCCCCTGGGGGAATGAAAAACTGTTTTTT. It codes for CASSPPWGNEKLFF.

The V and J genes are TRBV7-2 and TRBJ2-1; TRBD2 matches at 9 bases. The CDR3 is 15 amino acids. Germline lookup yields CDR1 SGHTA and CDR2 FQGNSA. The J segment lost 4 bases and the V segment lost 5 bases, leaving 6 bases of the junction unmatched. CDR3 sequence (DNA): TGTGCCAGCAGCCCATTTAGCGGGGGATACAATGAGCAGTTCTTC. Translation: CASSPFSGGYNEQFF.

This clone occurred a few times. V and J are TRBV5-1 and TRBJ1-1; TRBD1 aligns across 8 bases. This CDR3 has 20 residues. CDR1 and CDR2 (germline): SGHRS, YFSETQ. V was pared by 1 base and J by 0 bases, with 17 bases of the junction left unmatched. CDR3 in DNA: TGCGCCAGCAGCTTGTACCCGCTAGGACAGGGAAGGCGGATGAACACTGAAGCTTTCTTT. It is translated as CASSLYPLGQGRRMNTEAFF.

V is TRBV7-2 and J is TRBJ1-1; D is perhaps TRBD1 (6 bases). The V gene's germline CDR1 is SGHTA and CDR2 FQGNSA. V lost 3 bases to trimming and J lost 0 bases, with 8 bases between them. This CDR3 comprises 14 residues. The CDR3 nucleotides read TGTGCCAGCAGCTTTCAGGGGTTGAACACTGAAGCTTTCTTT. Translating it yields CASSFQGLNTEAFF.

The rearrangement uses TRBV5-1 and TRBJ1-5; the D gene is possibly TRBD1 (5 bases). Deletions cut 0 bases from V and 7 bases from J, with 8 bases between. The CDR3 is made up of 13 amino acids. The germline V gene encodes CDR1 SGHRS and CDR2 YFSETQ. DNA for the CDR3: TGCGCCAGCAGCTTGGCCCCAGGGCAGCCCCAGCATTTT. It yields the protein CASSLAPGQPQHF.

The chain joins TRBV4-2 to TRBJ1-2, with D possibly matching TRBD1 (6 bases). V dropped 2 bases and J dropped 5 bases, with 9 bases sitting between them. This CDR3 is built from 13 residues. Germline CDR1 is LGHNA and CDR2 is YNFKEQ. The CDR3 nucleotides are TGTGCCAGCAGCCAACCCGACAGGTATGGCTACACCTTC. It yields the protein CASSQPDRYGYTF.

This clone was observed a few times. This sequence joins TRBV13 and TRBJ2-7, with D possibly TRBD1 on 6 matching bases. V lost 4 bases and J 1 base, leaving 20 bases between the germline ends. Germline V gives CDR1 PRHDT, CDR2 FYEKMQ (reference sequence). This CDR3 contains 17 residues. CDR3 DNA sequence: TGTGCCAGCAGCTCCCTCCATCCGGGACATGGTTCCTACGAGCAGTACTTC. This codes for CASSSLHPGHGSYEQYF.